Each of the 21 T cell receptor beta chains below was sequenced from the same sample in a study of blood T cells in healthy people across ages. The authors ran a second PCR of about 6 to 11 cycles using a sample-barcoded 5' primer and a J-beta primer mix. TCRdb analysed the 5' RACE reads with MiXCR anew, one entry per CDR3 protein. The repertoire holds about 750,000 distinct CDR3 sequences, with about 53% as singletons. Sequencing was done on a sample of blood. The receptor set was obtained from an elderly man in good health.

The CDR3 is CASSRAGTSQYEQYF. The DNA of the CDR3 is TGTGCCAGCAGTCGAGCCGGGACTAGCCAGTACGAGCAGTACTTC. The chain has TRBV7-9 and TRBJ2-7; TRBD2 aligns across 9 bases. Per the germline V gene, CDR1 is SEHNR and CDR2 is FQNEAQ (reference sequence). J lost 4 bases, V lost 6 bases, and 10 bases had no gene match. This CDR3 contains 15 residues.

This clonotype was seen a handful of times. The rearrangement links TRBV12-3 or TRBV12-4 to TRBJ2-1; 7 bases fit TRBD2. Trimming took 6 bases from V and 3 from J; bases not matched to a gene: 11. This CDR3 contains 16 residues. CDR3 amino acids: CASSRRAGVVYNEQFF. The CDR3 nucleotides read TGTGCCAGCAGCCGAAGGGCGGGAGTGGTCTACAATGAGCAGTTCTTC.

The V gene is TRBV5-1, the J gene TRBJ2-3, with 9 bases lining up with TRBD1. From germline, CDR1 is SGHRS and CDR2 YFSETQ. This CDR3 has 15 residues. The trim removed 4 bases at V and 14 bases at J, leaving 17 bases unmatched. In DNA form, the CDR3 reads TGCGCCAGCAGCACCCGGACAGGGGTGCACAGATACGCGTATTTT. The encoded protein is CASSTRTGVHRYAYF.

This clonotype was detected only a few times. CDR3 sequence reads: CASGLSRLAGSYNEQFF. The DNA for the CDR3 is TGTGCTAGTGGTTTGTCCCGACTAGCGGGGTCATACAATGAGCAGTTCTTC. J is TRBJ2-1 and V is TRBV12-5, with 11 bases fitting TRBD2. J was trimmed by 4 bases and V by 2 bases; bases with no gene match: 7. The CDR3 is 17 residues long. The germline gives CDR1 LGHNT, CDR2 FRNRAP.

The V gene is TRBV10-3, the J gene TRBJ2-1; 8 bases are a match to TRBD2. The CDR3 runs 15 residues. V lost 6 bases and J lost 0; bases outside the gene matches: 4. CDR1 and CDR2 from the germline V gene are ENHRY and SYGVKD. The CDR3 here is CAIRAGESSYNEQFF. In DNA form, the CDR3 reads TGTGCCATCAGAGCGGGGGAAAGCTCCTACAATGAGCAGTTCTTC.

This chain uses TRBV11-2 with TRBJ2-7; weak D call: TRBD2 (6 bases). The germline V and J ends were trimmed by 4 bases and 1 base, with 20 bases remaining between them. The germline V gene encodes CDR1 SGHAT and CDR2 FQNNGV. There are 17 residues in the CDR3. Written as DNA, the CDR3 is TGTGCCAGCAGCTCGGGGCTCGGGGGAGTAGGGTCCTACGAGCAGTACTTC. Its translation: CASSSGLGGVGSYEQYF.

The chain employs TRBV11-2 and TRBJ2-1; D not resolved. V dropped 2 bases and J dropped 6 bases, with 8 bases sitting between them. The CDR3 has 13 amino acids. The germline CDR1 and CDR2 sequences are SGHAT and FQNNGV. This chain's CDR3 is CASSLSQSNEQFF. CDR3 in DNA: TGTGCCAGCAGCTTATCCCAGTCCAATGAGCAGTTCTTC.

The J gene is TRBJ2-7, the V gene TRBV5-1; D remains unclear. The V end was cut by 5 bases, the J end by 6 bases, with 24 bases between. In germline, CDR1 is SGHRS, CDR2 YFSETQ. This CDR3 region has 16 residues. CDR3 sequence (DNA): TGCGCCAGCAGTCAGATGTCTGGACCGCAAGGATCCGAGCAGTACTTC. This gives the protein CASSQMSGPQGSEQYF.

V gene TRBV7-2 combines with J gene TRBJ2-7; 8 nucleotides align to TRBD1. The CDR3 loop spans 13 amino acids. CDR1 SGHTA and CDR2 FQGNSA come from the germline V gene. Trimming cost V 7 bases and J 3 bases; bases outside gene matches: 5. The CDR3 is CASNQGAGYEQYF. Here the CDR3 DNA reads TGTGCCAGCAACCAGGGGGCCGGCTACGAGCAGTACTTC.

The chain is built from TRBV20-1 and TRBJ2-1; maybe TRBD2 (6 bases). The J call may not be correct, given that the DNA end is closer to TRBJ2-7. The CDR3 contains 14 residues. Germline CDR1 reads DFQATT; CDR2 reads SNEGSKA (reference sequence). CDR3 region: CSATTSFAYNEQYF. The DNA of the CDR3 is TGCAGTGCCACGACTAGTTTCGCCTACAATGAGCAGTACTTC.

The chain uses TRBV2 and TRBJ1-1; TRBD1 might be the D (6 bases). V lost 6 bases to trimming and J lost 11 bases, with 19 bases between them. CDR3 length: 13 residues. Per germline, CDR1 SNHLY and CDR2 FYNNEI. The CDR3 here is CASSLGQNFRAFF. The CDR3 nucleotides read TGTGCCAGCAGCCTCGGACAGAACTTTCGGGCTTTCTTT. The whole variable domain, filled in from reference TRBV2 and TRBJ1-1, reads EPEVTQTPSHQVTQMGQEVILRCVPISNHLYFYWYRQILGQKVEFLVSFYNNEISEKSEIFDDQFSVERPDGSNFTLKIRSTKLEDSAMYFCASSLGQNFRAFFGQGTRLTVV.

The chain employs TRBV2 and TRBJ2-3; no clear D. Germline lookup yields CDR1 SNHLY and CDR2 FYNNEI. V was trimmed by 3 bases and J by 14 bases, leaving 24 bases between them. The CDR3 is 15 amino acids. The CDR3 DNA is TGTGCCAGCAGTGACCCCCTTATGGCTCACAGATACGCGTATTTT. Translated, it gives CASSDPLMAHRYAYF.

This clonotype came up many times. V and J are TRBV29-1 and TRBJ2-5, with D possibly matching TRBD2 (5 bases). Per germline, CDR1 SQVTM and CDR2 ANQGSEA. V dropped 1 base and J dropped 0 bases, with 6 bases sitting between them. CDR3 size: 13 residues. The CDR3 nucleotides are TGCAGCGTTGAAGCGGGGTACCAAGAGACCCAGTACTTC. It encodes CSVEAGYQETQYF. Variable domain in full (rest from reference TRBV29-1 and TRBJ2-5): SAVISQKPSRDICQRGTSLTIQCQVDSQVTMMFWYRQQPGQSLTLIATANQGSEATYESGFVIDKFPISRPNLTFSTLTVSNMSPEDSSIYLCSVEAGYQETQYFGPGTRLLVL.

The J gene is TRBJ2-3, the V gene TRBV7-2, with D perhaps TRBD1 or TRBD2 (6 bases each). The CDR3 runs 15 residues. Trimming took off 0 bases at V and 13 bases at J, with 20 bases between the two ends. The germline V gene encodes CDR1 SGHTA and CDR2 FQGNSA. The CDR3 nucleotides read TGTGCCAGCAGCTTAGCGCCAGCCTTAAAGGGGGGCAAGTATTTT. Residues: CASSLAPALKGGKYF.

There are a few counts of this clonotype. The J gene is TRBJ2-1, the V gene TRBV2; D might be TRBD1 (7 bases). The CDR3 is 13 residues long. CDR1 and CDR2 from the germline V gene are SNHLY and FYNNEI. Trimming removed 6 bases at V and 8 bases at J, with 14 bases between. The CDR3 sequence: CASSADREDEQFF. Here the CDR3 DNA reads TGTGCCAGCAGCGCCGACAGGGAGGATGAGCAGTTCTTC.

The chain links TRBV7-2 to TRBJ2-1; 8 bases line up with TRBD2. The length of the CDR3 is 16 residues. Germline values: CDR1 SGHTA, CDR2 FQGNSA. V lost 2 bases and J lost 1; bases outside the gene matches: 4. The CDR3 protein is CASSLFGLASYNEQFF. The CDR3 DNA is TGTGCCAGCAGCTTATTTGGACTAGCTTCCTACAATGAGCAGTTCTTC. Full variable domain (remainder filled in from reference TRBV7-2 and TRBJ2-1): GAGVSQSPSNKVTEKGKDVELRCDPISGHTALYWYRQSLGQGLEFLIYFQGNSAPDKSGLPSDRFSAERTGGSVSTLTIQRTQQEDSAVYLCASSLFGLASYNEQFFGPGTRLTVL.

The chain has TRBV7-2 and TRBJ2-7, with D unclear. This CDR3 has 14 amino acids. Germline V lookup: CDR1 SGHTA, CDR2 FQGNSA. V was clipped by 7 bases and J by 2 bases, with 15 bases between them. CDR3 sequence reads: CASTQGPGAYEQYF. CDR3 DNA sequence: TGTGCCAGCACCCAAGGGCCTGGAGCCTACGAGCAGTACTTC.

V usage is TRBV12-3 or TRBV12-4 and J usage is TRBJ1-2; 7 positions match TRBD1. CDR3 length: 11 residues. Trimming at V came to 6 bases and at J to 8 bases, leaving 3 bases not matched to a gene. CDR3 DNA sequence: TGTGCCAGCAGGTCCAGGGGGGGCTACACCTTC. Its translation: CASRSRGGYTF.

The chain links TRBV20-1 to TRBJ2-4; possibly TRBD1 for D (5 bases). TRBJ2-7 matches the DNA end more closely, so the J call is doubtful. CDR3 length: 13 amino acids. CDR1 DFQATT and CDR2 SNEGSKA come from the germline V gene (reference sequence). This CDR3 is CSADSGYSYEQYF. The DNA of the CDR3 is TGCAGTGCTGATTCAGGGTATTCCTACGAGCAGTACTTC.

The chain combines TRBV6-1 with TRBJ2-6; 8 nucleotides align to TRBD2. This CDR3 spans 17 amino acids. The ends lost 6 bases at V and 0 bases at J; junction bases unmatched: 7. The germline gives CDR1 MNHNS, CDR2 SASEGT. The CDR3 spells CASSRASGGSGANVLTF. CDR3 coding DNA: TGTGCCAGCAGCCGTGCAAGCGGGGGCTCTGGGGCCAACGTCCTGACTTTC.

This clonotype was seen just once. The rearrangement joins TRBV30 to TRBJ2-7; no clear D gene. This CDR3 has 10 amino acids. Trimming left V 0 bases short and J 6 bases short, with 3 bases between. Germline V CDR1 and CDR2: GTSNPN, SVGIG (reference sequence). This chain's CDR3 is CAWSVSEQYF. CDR3 nucleotides: TGTGCCTGGAGTGTAAGCGAGCAGTACTTC.